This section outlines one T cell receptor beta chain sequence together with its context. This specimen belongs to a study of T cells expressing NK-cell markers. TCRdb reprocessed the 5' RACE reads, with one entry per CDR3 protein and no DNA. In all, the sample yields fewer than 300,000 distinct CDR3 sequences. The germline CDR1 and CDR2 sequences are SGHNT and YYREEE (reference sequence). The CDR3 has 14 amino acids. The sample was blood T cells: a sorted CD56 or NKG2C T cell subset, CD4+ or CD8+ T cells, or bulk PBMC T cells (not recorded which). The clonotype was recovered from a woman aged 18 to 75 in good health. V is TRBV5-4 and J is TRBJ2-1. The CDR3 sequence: CASSLSVLNNEQFF.